This is a list of T cell receptor beta chains from one sample in a study of blood T cell repertoires in COVID-19. TCRdb keeps only in-frame clones here, not all; method: immunoSEQ multiplex PCR. Here the sample spans under 250,000 clones, approximately 84% being singletons. The sample taken for sequencing was peripheral blood. The receptor set was obtained from a woman of 80 years or more with acute or convalescent COVID-19. The CDR3 runs from the conserved cysteine through the conserved F or W. D genes are given only for firm matches. Expanded clones get a size class; other rows say once, few or many, or leave the size out.

cdr3_aa cdr3_nt v_call clone_size j_call d_call
CASTGGGGREKLFF TGTGCCAGCACTGGAGGGGGGGGTAGGGAAAAACTGTTTTTT TRBV28 NA TRBJ1-4 NA
CASSPLSQDEQFF TGTGCCAGCTCACCACTTAGTCAGGATGAGCAGTTCTTC TRBV18 NA TRBJ2-1 NA
CASSLGGQYGYTF TGTGCCAGCAGTTTAGGGGGACAGTATGGCTACACCTTC TRBV28 NA TRBJ1-2 TRBD1
CASKGLADTGELFF TGCGCCAGCAAGGGACTAGCGGACACCGGGGAGCTGTTTTTT TRBV5-1 NA TRBJ2-2 TRBD2
CASSQRGSTDTQYF TGTGCCAGCAGCCAGCGGGGCTCCACAGATACGCAGTATTTT TRBV3-1/TRBV3-2 NA TRBJ2-3 NA
CASSLEGTSPQNIQYF TGTGCCAGCAGCTTAGAAGGGACTAGTCCCCAAAACATTCAGTACTTC TRBV7-2 NA TRBJ2-4 TRBD2
CASGITGANYGYTF TGTGCCAGCGGTATCACAGGGGCTAACTATGGCTACACCTTC TRBV6-5 NA TRBJ1-2 TRBD1
CASSALSIEGQGEETQYF TGTGCCAGCAGTGCCCTTTCCATCGAGGGACAGGGGGAAGAGACCCAGTACTTC TRBV6-4 NA TRBJ2-5 TRBD1
CSAGTGNTEAFF TGCAGCGCAGGGACAGGCAACACTGAAGCTTTCTTT TRBV29-1 NA TRBJ1-1 TRBD1
CASSLEGGRDIRMNEQFF TGTGCCAGCAGCTTGGAAGGGGGCCGGGACATTCGGATGAATGAGCAGTTCTTC TRBV5-8 NA TRBJ2-1 TRBD1
CASSRDQGSQFF TGTGCCAGCAGTCGGGATCAAGGTTCGCAGTTCTTC TRBV7-2 few TRBJ2-1 NA
CASSLDSGETETQYF TGCGCCAGCAGCTTGGACAGCGGGGAGACCGAGACCCAGTACTTC TRBV5-1 NA TRBJ2-5 TRBD2
CASALESYGYTF TGCGCCAGCGCCTTAGAGTCCTATGGCTACACCTTC TRBV5-1 NA TRBJ1-2 NA
CASSLGLAGSTDTQYF TGTGCCAGCAGTCTGGGACTAGCGGGAAGCACAGATACGCAGTATTTT TRBV28 NA TRBJ2-3 TRBD2
CASSLRPGEVSGNTIYF TGCGCCAGCAGCTTGCGCCCCGGGGAGGTCTCTGGAAACACCATATATTTT TRBV5-1 NA TRBJ1-3 NA
CASSYSGSGRYGNEQFF TGTGCCAGCAGTTACTCGGGTAGCGGGAGGTATGGGAATGAGCAGTTCTTC TRBV6-2/TRBV6-3 NA TRBJ2-1 TRBD2
CASSSTQPSYEQYF TGCGCCAGCAGCTCGACACAGCCCTCCTACGAGCAGTACTTC TRBV5-1 once TRBJ2-7 NA
CASSLRGGHNQPQHF TGCGCCAGCAGCTTGCGCGGGGGGCACAATCAGCCCCAGCATTTT TRBV5-1 NA TRBJ1-5 NA
CASSPGGLGPGQPQHF TGTGCCAGTAGCCCGGGAGGGTTAGGGCCGGGTCAGCCCCAGCATTTT TRBV19 NA TRBJ1-5 NA
CASSRVSPNNEQFF TGTGCCAGCAGCCGGGTTAGCCCAAACAATGAGCAGTTCTTC TRBV6-5 NA TRBJ2-1 NA
CASRPTGTGLYGYTF TGTGCCAGCAGACCCACCGGGACAGGGTTATATGGCTACACCTTC TRBV7-2 NA TRBJ1-2 TRBD1
CASSEAGANTGELFF TGTGCCAGCAGTGAAGCAGGGGCGAACACCGGGGAGCTGTTTTTT TRBV6-1 NA TRBJ2-2 NA
CASSSLAGADTQYF TGTGCCAGCAGCTCCTTAGCGGGGGCAGATACGCAGTATTTT TRBV7-2 once TRBJ2-3 TRBD2
CASRGGSGTGELFF TGCGCCAGCAGAGGGGGATCGGGGACCGGGGAGCTGTTTTTT TRBV5-1 NA TRBJ2-2 NA
CASSKRHLTGELFF TGTGCCAGCAGCAAACGACACCTCACCGGGGAGCTGTTTTTT TRBV21-1 NA TRBJ2-2 NA
CASSHRQGGSLSPQHF TGCGCCAGCAGCCATCGTCAGGGAGGGTCTCTTAGTCCCCAGCATTTT TRBV4-1 NA TRBJ1-5 NA
CASSPQGGDWETQYF TGTGCCAGCAGTCCCCAGGGTGGGGACTGGGAGACCCAGTACTTC TRBV9 once TRBJ2-5 NA
CSASPPGATSFDSFF TGCAGTGCTAGTCCCCCAGGGGCCACCTCCTTCGATTCTTTCTTT TRBV20-1 once TRBJ1-1 NA
CASTSGTGDYEQYF TGTGCCAGCACCTCGGGGACAGGGGATTACGAGCAGTACTTC TRBV7-9 NA TRBJ2-7 TRBD1
CASSQAGTGGYDEAFF TGTGCCAGCAGCCAAGCCGGAACAGGGGGTTACGATGAAGCTTTCTTT TRBV14 NA TRBJ1-1 TRBD1
CASSPYHRTSGAYEQYF TGTGCCAGCAGCCCGTACCACCGGACTAGCGGGGCCTACGAGCAGTACTTC TRBV3-1/TRBV3-2 NA TRBJ2-7 TRBD2
CASSLGQEGEQFF TGTGCCAGCAGCTTGGGTCAGGAGGGTGAGCAGTTCTTC TRBV5-4 NA TRBJ2-1 NA
CASSFGGSGNTIYF TGTGCCAGCAGTTTCGGGGGCTCTGGAAACACCATATATTTT TRBV27 NA TRBJ1-3 NA
CASSEASGGAFSYEQYF TGTGCCAGCAGTGAAGCTAGCGGGGGGGCTTTCTCCTACGAGCAGTACTTC TRBV6-1 once TRBJ2-7 TRBD2
CASSEFGQGWTEAFF TGTGCCAGCAGTGAATTCGGACAGGGATGGACTGAAGCTTTCTTT TRBV6-1 NA TRBJ1-1 TRBD1
CASAAVAKNIQYF TGCGCCAGCGCCGCGGTGGCCAAAAACATTCAGTACTTC TRBV4-1 NA TRBJ2-4 NA
CASSEQSTDTQYF TGTGCCAGCAGTGAACAGAGCACAGATACGCAGTATTTT TRBV6-4 NA TRBJ2-3 NA
CASSLRSGVEAFF TGTGCCAGCAGTTTACGGTCAGGGGTTGAAGCTTTCTTT TRBV27 NA TRBJ1-1 NA
CAWSVEGAGEKLFF TGTGCCTGGAGTGTGGAGGGGGCTGGGGAAAAACTGTTTTTT TRBV30 NA TRBJ1-4 TRBD1
CASSEGRSSNQPQHF TGTGCCAGCAGTGAAGGCAGATCTAGCAATCAGCCCCAGCATTTT TRBV6-1 NA TRBJ1-5 NA
CASRGTGPMQPQHF TGTGCCAGCAGGGGAACAGGACCCATGCAGCCCCAGCATTTT TRBV6-5 NA TRBJ1-5 NA
CASRNTYNSPLHF TGTGCCAGCAGGAACACCTATAATTCACCCCTCCACTTT TRBV28 NA TRBJ1-6 NA
CASSEVPSQPQHF TGTGCCAGCAGTGAAGTTCCCAGTCAGCCCCAGCATTTT TRBV6-1 many TRBJ1-5 NA
CASSLMVAGDNEQFF TGTGCCAGCAGCTTAATGGTAGCGGGGGACAATGAGCAGTTCTTC TRBV7-8 NA TRBJ2-1 TRBD2
CASSDRGRGATNEKLFF TGTGCCAGCAGTGACAGGGGGCGCGGAGCAACTAATGAAAAACTGTTTTTT TRBV6-1 NA TRBJ1-4 TRBD1
CASSSILSGNTIYF TGTGCCAGCAGTTCTATACTCTCTGGAAACACCATATATTTT TRBV28 NA TRBJ1-3 NA
CASSYPGTGGSGYTF TGTGCCAGCAGTTACCCCGGGACAGGGGGAAGTGGCTACACCTTC TRBV6-5 NA TRBJ1-2 TRBD1
CASTTPAGETQYF TGTGCCAGCACCACCCCGGCGGGAGAGACCCAGTACTTC TRBV6-5 NA TRBJ2-5 NA
CASSLAIAGGITDTQYF TGCGCCAGCAGCTTGGCTATAGCGGGGGGAATCACAGATACGCAGTATTTT TRBV5-1 NA TRBJ2-3 TRBD2
CASSQGFGESNQPQHF TGTGCCAGCAGCCAAGGGTTTGGGGAGAGCAATCAGCCCCAGCATTTT TRBV3-1/TRBV3-2 NA TRBJ1-5 NA
CASRKTGDTGELFF TGTGCCAGCAGGAAGACAGGGGACACCGGGGAGCTGTTTTTT TRBV11-1 NA TRBJ2-2 TRBD1
CASTEVLNSPLHF TGTGCCAGCACCGAAGTCCTAAATTCACCCCTCCACTTT TRBV6-5 once TRBJ1-6 NA
CASSPYGTSGYTQYF TGTGCCAGCAGTCCATACGGGACTAGCGGTTATACGCAGTATTTT TRBV6-5 NA TRBJ2-3 TRBD2
CASSQDTTGINSPLHF TGTGCCAGCAGCCAAGATACGACAGGAATCAATTCACCCCTCCACTTT TRBV4-2 NA TRBJ1-6 NA
CASSLQGRNGNTIYF TGTGCCAGCAGCTTACAGGGGCGAAATGGAAACACCATATATTTT TRBV5-4 NA TRBJ1-3 TRBD1